The clone carrying this T cell receptor (beta chain) was counted only a few times. This sample is drawn from a study of shared clonotypes between healthy human individuals. Whole-study context: Donors were two women and a few men aged 18 to 49.

Sequencing was performed with immunoSEQ multiplex PCR; in TCRdb, only in-frame clones are kept and a portion is missing. Among about 480,000 clones, less than 85% were seen once, and the ten largest hold approximately 13%. There are 14 residues in the CDR3. Germline CDR1 reads MNHNY; CDR2 reads SVGAGI (reference sequence). Losses at the gene ends were 7 bases for V and 0 bases for J; bases not matched to a gene: 0. The receptor comes from a woman between 35 and 50 years old in good health. Some clones in this sample may be carry-over from other donors' samples. Sequencing was performed on PBMCs. The chain combines TRBV6-6 with TRBJ2-6; 7 bases match TRBD2. The CDR3 sequence is CASTGGSGANVLTF. Written as DNA, the CDR3 is TGTGCCAGCACGGGGGGCTCTGGGGCCAACGTCCTGACTTTC.